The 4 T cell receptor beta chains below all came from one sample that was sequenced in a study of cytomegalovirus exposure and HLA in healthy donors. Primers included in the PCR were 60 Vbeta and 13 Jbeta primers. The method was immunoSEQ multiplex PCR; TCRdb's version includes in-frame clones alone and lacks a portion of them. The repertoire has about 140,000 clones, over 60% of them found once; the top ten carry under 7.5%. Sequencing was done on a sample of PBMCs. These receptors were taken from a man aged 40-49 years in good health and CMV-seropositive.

The CDR3 DNA reads as TGTGCCAGCAGCAAAAGGGAGCGGGACCAGCACCCAACCCAATACGAGCAGTACTTC. It yields the protein CASSKRERDQHPTQYEQYF. The chain carries TRBV21-1 and TRBJ2-7; TRBD2, the D gene given by the table, was not confirmed from the DNA. TRBV21-1 counts as a pseudogene. The CDR3 has 19 amino acids.

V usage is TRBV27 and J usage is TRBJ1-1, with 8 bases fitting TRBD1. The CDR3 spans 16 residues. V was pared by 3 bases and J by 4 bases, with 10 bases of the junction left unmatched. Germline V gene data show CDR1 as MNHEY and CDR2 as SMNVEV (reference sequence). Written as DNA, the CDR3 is TGTGCCAGCAGTTTCGGACAGGGACAGTTGAGCACTGAAGCTTTCTTT. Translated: CASSFGQGQLSTEAFF.

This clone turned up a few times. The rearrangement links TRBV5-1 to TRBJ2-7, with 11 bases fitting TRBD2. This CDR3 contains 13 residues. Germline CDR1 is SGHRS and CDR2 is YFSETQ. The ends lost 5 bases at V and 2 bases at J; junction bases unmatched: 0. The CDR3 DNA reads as TGCGCCAGCAGTAGCGGGAGGGCCTACGAGCAGTACTTC. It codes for CASSSGRAYEQYF.

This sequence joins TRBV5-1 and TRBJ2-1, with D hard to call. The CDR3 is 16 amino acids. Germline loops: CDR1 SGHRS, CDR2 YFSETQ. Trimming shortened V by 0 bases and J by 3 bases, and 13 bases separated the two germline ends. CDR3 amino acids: CASSLDPLGLYNEQFF. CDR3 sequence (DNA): TGCGCCAGCAGCTTGGATCCCTTGGGCCTCTACAATGAGCAGTTCTTC.